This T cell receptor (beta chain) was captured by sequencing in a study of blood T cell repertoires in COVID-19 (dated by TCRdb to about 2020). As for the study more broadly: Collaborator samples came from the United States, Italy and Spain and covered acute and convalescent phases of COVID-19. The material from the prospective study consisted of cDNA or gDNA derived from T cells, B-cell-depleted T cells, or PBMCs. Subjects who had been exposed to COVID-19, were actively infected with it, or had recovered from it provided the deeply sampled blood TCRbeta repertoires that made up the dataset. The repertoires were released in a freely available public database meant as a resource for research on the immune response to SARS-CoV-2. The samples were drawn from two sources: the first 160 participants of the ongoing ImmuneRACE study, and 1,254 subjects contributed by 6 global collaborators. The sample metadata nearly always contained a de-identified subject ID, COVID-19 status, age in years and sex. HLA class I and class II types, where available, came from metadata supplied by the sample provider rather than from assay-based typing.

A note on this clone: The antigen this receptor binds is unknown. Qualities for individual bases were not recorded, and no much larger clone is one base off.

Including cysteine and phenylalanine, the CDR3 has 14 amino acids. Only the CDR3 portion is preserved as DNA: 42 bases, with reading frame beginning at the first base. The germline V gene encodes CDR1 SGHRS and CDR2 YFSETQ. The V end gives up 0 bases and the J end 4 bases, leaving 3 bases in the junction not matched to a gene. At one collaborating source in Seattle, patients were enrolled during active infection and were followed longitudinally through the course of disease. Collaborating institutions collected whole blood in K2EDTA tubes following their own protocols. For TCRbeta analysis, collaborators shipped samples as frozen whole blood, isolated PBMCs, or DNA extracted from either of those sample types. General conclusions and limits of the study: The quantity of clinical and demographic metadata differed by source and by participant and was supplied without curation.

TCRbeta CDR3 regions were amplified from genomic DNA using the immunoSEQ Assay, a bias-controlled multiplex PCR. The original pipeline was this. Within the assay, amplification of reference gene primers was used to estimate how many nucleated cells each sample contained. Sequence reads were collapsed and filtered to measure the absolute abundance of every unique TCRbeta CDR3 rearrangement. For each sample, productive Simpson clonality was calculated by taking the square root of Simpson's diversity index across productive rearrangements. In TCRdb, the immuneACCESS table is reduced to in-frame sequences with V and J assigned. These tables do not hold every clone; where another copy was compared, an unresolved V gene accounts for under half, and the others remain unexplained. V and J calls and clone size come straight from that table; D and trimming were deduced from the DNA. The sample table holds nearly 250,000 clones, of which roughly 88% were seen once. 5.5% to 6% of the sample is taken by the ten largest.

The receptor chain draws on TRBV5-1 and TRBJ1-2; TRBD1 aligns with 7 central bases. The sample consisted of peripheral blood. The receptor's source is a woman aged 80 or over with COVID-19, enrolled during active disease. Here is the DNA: TGCGCCAGCAGCTTGGAGGGGGCAGGCTATGGCTACACCTTC. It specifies CASSLEGAGYGYTF.